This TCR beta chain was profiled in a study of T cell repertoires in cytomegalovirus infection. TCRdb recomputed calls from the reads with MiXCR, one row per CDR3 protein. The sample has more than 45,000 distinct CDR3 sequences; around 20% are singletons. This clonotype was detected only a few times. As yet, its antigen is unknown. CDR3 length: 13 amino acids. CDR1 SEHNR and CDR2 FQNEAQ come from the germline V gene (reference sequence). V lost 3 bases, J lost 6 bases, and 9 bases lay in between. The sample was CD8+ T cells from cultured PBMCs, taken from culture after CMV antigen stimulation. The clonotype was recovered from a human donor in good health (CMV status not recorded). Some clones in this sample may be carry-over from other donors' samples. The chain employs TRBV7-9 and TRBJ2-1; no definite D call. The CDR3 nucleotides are TGTGCCAGCAGCTTGGGCAGTTTCAATGAGCAGTTCTTC. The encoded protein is CASSLGSFNEQFF.